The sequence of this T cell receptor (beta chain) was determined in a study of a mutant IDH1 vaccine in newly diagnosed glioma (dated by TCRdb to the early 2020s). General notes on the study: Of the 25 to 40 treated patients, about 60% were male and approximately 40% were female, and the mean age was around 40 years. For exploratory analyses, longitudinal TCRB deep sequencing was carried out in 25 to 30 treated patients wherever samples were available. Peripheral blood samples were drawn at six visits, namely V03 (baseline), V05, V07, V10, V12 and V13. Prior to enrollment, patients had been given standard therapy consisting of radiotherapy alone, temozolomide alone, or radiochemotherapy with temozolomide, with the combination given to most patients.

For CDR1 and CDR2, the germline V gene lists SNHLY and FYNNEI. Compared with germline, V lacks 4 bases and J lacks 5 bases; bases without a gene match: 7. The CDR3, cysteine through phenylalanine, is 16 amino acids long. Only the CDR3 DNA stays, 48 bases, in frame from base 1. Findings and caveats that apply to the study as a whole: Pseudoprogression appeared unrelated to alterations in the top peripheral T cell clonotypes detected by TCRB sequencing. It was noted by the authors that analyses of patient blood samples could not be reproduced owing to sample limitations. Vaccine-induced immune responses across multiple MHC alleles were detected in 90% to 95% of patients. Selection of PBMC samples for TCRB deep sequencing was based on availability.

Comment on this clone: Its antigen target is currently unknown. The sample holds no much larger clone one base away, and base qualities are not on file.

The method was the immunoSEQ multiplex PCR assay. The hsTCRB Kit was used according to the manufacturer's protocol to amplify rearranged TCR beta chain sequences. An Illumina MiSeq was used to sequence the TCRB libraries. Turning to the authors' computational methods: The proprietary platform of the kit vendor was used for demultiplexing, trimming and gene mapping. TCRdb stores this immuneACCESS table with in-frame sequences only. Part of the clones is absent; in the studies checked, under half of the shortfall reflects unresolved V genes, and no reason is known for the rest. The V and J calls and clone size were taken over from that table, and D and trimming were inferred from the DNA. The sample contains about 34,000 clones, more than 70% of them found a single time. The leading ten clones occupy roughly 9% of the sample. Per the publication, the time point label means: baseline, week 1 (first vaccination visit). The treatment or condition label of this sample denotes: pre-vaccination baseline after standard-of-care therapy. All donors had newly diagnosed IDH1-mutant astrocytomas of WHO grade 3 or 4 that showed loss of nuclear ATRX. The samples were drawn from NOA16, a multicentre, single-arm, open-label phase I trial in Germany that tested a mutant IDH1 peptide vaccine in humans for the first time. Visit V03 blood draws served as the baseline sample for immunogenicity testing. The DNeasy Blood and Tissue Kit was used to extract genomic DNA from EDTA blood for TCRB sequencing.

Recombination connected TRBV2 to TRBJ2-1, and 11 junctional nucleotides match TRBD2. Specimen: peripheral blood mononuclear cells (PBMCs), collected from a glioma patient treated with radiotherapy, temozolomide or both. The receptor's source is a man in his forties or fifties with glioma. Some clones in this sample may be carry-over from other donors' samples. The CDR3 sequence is CASSALASGGNNEQFF. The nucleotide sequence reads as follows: TGTGCCAGCAGTGCGCTCGCTAGCGGGGGGAACAATGAGCAGTTCTTC.